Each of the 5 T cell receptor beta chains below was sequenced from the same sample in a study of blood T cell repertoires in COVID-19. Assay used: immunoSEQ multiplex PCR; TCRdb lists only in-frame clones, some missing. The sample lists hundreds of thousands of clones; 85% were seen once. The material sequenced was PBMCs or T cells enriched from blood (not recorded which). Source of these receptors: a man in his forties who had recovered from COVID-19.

CDR3: CASNLGYSGTENTEAFF. CDR3 DNA: TGTGCCAGCAACTTAGGCTACTCCGGGACAGAGAACACTGAAGCTTTCTTT. V and J are TRBV5-8 and TRBJ1-1; 7 bases are shared with TRBD1. The germline V gene encodes CDR1 SGHTS and CDR2 YDEGEE. The CDR3 runs 17 residues. The J segment lost 1 base and the V segment lost 6 bases, leaving 15 bases of the junction unmatched.

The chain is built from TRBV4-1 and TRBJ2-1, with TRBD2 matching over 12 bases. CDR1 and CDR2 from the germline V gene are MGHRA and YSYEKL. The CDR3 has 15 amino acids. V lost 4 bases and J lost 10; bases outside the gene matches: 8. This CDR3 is CASSLLGLAGNEQFF. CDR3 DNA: TGCGCCAGCAGCCTTCTCGGACTAGCGGGAAACGAGCAGTTCTTC.

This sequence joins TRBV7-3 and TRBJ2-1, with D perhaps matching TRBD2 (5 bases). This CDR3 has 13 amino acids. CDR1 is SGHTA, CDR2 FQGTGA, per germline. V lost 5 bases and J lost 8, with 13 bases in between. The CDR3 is CASSLLGTDEQFF. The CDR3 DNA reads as TGTGCCAGCAGCCTACTAGGAACGGATGAGCAGTTCTTC.

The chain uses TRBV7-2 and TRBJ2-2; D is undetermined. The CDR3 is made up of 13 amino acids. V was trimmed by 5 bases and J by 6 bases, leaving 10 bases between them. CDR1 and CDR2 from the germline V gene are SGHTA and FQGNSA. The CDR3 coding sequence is TGTGCCAGCAGCCCCAGAGAGGCCGGGGAGCTGTTTTTT. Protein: CASSPREAGELFF.

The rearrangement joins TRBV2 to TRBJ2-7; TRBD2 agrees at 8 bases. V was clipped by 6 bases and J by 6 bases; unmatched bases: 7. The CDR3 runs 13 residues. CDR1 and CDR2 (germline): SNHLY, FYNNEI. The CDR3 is CASSQGLEREQYF. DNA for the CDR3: TGTGCCAGCAGCCAGGGACTAGAACGCGAGCAGTACTTC.